A selection of T cell receptor beta chains follows, all from one sample in a study of T cells in Graves' hyperthyroidism and ophthalmopathy. Via MiXCR, TCRdb re-called the multiplex PCR reads, giving one row per CDR3 protein. The table has about 380,000 distinct CDR3 sequences, around 15% seen once. Sequenced material: blood. All receptors come from a woman under 40 with Graves' ophthalmopathy. CDR3s leave out the opening cysteine and the closing phenylalanine or tryptophan. Each record gives: V gene, J gene, CDR3 protein.

v_gene: TRBV2; j_gene: TRBJ2-3; CDR3aa: ASSEADPGDTQY
v_gene: TRBV30; j_gene: TRBJ1-1; CDR3aa: AWSAWGADTEAF
v_gene: TRBV5-8; j_gene: TRBJ1-2; CDR3aa: ASSFGTGTNYGYT
v_gene: TRBV5-4; j_gene: TRBJ1-2; CDR3aa: ASSQPTDSINYGYT
v_gene: TRBV7-2; j_gene: TRBJ2-5; CDR3aa: ASSDRVLGSPYETQY
v_gene: TRBV7-9; j_gene: TRBJ1-2; CDR3aa: ASSRTTGNYGYT
v_gene: TRBV29-1; j_gene: TRBJ2-2; CDR3aa: SVEFIGELF
v_gene: TRBV10-3; j_gene: TRBJ1-2; CDR3aa: AISESFGGQGNYGYT
v_gene: TRBV28; j_gene: TRBJ2-7; CDR3aa: ASSLTDSYEQY
v_gene: TRBV29-1; j_gene: TRBJ1-1; CDR3aa: SVDRTNTEAF
v_gene: TRBV20-1; j_gene: TRBJ2-1; CDR3aa: SATAGGVYSEQF
v_gene: TRBV27; j_gene: TRBJ2-3; CDR3aa: ASSLGRAQDTQY
v_gene: TRBV5-5; j_gene: TRBJ1-1; CDR3aa: ASSLGASDKAF
v_gene: TRBV7-8; j_gene: TRBJ1-3; CDR3aa: ASSTRADSGNTIY
v_gene: TRBV20-1; j_gene: TRBJ1-2; CDR3aa: SAYGTSYGYT
v_gene: TRBV6-1; j_gene: TRBJ1-3; CDR3aa: ASSLGQNSGNTIY
v_gene: TRBV7-2; j_gene: TRBJ2-3; CDR3aa: ASSLAQGLGTDTQY
v_gene: TRBV18; j_gene: TRBJ2-7; CDR3aa: ASSPIEGDTNYEQY